This T cell receptor (beta chain) was sequenced in a study of blood T cell repertoires in COVID-19. Whole-study context: Sample material is recorded as cDNA or gDNA derived from T cells, B-cell-depleted T cells, or PBMCs.

The V gene lost 2 bases and the J gene lost 8 bases, with 18 bases spanning the gap. Germline CDR1 MNHEY, CDR2 SVGAGI. This CDR3 region has 15 residues. Original data processing: It was from reference gene primer amplification that nucleated cell counts were estimated. Sequencing was performed with immunoSEQ multiplex PCR; in TCRdb, only in-frame clones are kept and a portion is missing. That table furnishes V, J and clone size, whereas the DNA furnished D and trimming. The sample has some 200,000 clones; about 86% are singletons. Enrolled through a virtual design, the participants were between roughly 18 and 100 years of age and came from some 25 US areas.

Input material: PBMCs or T cells enriched from blood (not recorded which). This TCR derives from a woman in her forties with acute COVID-19. This chain uses TRBV6-5 with TRBJ1-2; D is uncertain. DNA for the CDR3: TGTGCCAGCAGTTACGAGGCCCGGACCCTAGCAGGCTACACCTTC. Amino acid sequence: CASSYEARTLAGYTF.